These 20 T cell receptor beta chains came from one sample sequenced in a study of T cells in Graves' hyperthyroidism and ophthalmopathy. The CDR3 regions of TCR beta were amplified from RNA transcripts. HTBI primers drove first-round RT-PCR of the TCR CDR3. TCRdb reprocessed the multiplex PCR reads via MiXCR and lists one record per CDR3 protein. The profile covers 500,000 to 600,000 distinct CDR3 sequences, with roughly 46% appearing a single time and roughly 7.7% taken by the ten largest. Sample: peripheral blood or thyroid tissue (not recorded which). The receptors were gathered from a woman aged 18-29 years with Graves' hyperthyroidism.

This rearrangement joins TRBV7-2 to TRBJ1-2; D gene uncertain. The CDR3 is 13 residues long. Germline CDR1 SGHTA, CDR2 FQGNSA. V dropped 6 bases and J dropped 2 bases, with 10 bases sitting between them. CDR3 sequence (DNA): TGTGCCAGCAGTCCCGGGAACAACTATGGCTACACCTTC. This encodes CASSPGNNYGYTF.

The chain is built from TRBV12-3 or TRBV12-4 and TRBJ1-5, with 10 bases identical to TRBD1. The CDR3 length is 16 residues. Losses at the gene ends were 5 bases for V and 3 bases for J; bases not matched to a gene: 7. The CDR3: CASSTDRGGYNQPQHF. The CDR3 nucleotides read TGTGCCAGCAGTACGGACAGGGGGGGCTACAATCAGCCCCAGCATTTT.

This clonotype was picked up a small number of times. The chain couples TRBV12-3 or TRBV12-4 to TRBJ1-4; the match to TRBD1 covers 9 bases. CDR3 length equals 14 residues. With 8 bases clipped from V and 8 bases from J, the junction kept 9 bases outside the gene matches. The CDR3 is CASRQGQGHEKLFF. The DNA for the CDR3 is TGTGCCAGCCGTCAGGGACAGGGACACGAAAAACTGTTTTTT.

The V and J genes are TRBV5-4 and TRBJ2-3; the match to TRBD2 covers 7 bases. This CDR3 spans 15 amino acids. Per germline, CDR1 SGHNT and CDR2 YYREEE (reference sequence). With V trimmed by 4 bases and J by 1 base, 6 bases remained unmatched. For the CDR3, the DNA is TGTGCCAGCAGCACACGGGAGGTCCGCACAGATACGCAGTATTTT. Translating it yields CASSTREVRTDTQYF.

The gene calls are TRBV14 and TRBJ2-7, with 7 bases identical to TRBD2. Germline V gene lookup returns CDR1 SGHDN and CDR2 FVKESK. The J segment lost 7 bases and the V segment lost 0 bases, leaving 6 bases of the junction unmatched. The CDR3 has 14 amino acids. CDR3 residues: CASSQEWGGGEQYF. DNA of the CDR3: TGTGCCAGCAGCCAAGAGTGGGGCGGGGGTGAGCAGTACTTC.

The chain carries TRBV29-1 and TRBJ2-2; TRBD2 agrees at 9 bases. The CDR3 is made up of 15 amino acids. Germline CDR1 reads SQVTM; CDR2 reads ANQGSEA. Losses at the gene ends were 5 bases for V and 4 bases for J; bases not matched to a gene: 8. The CDR3 DNA is TGCAGCGTTACCCGAGCGGGAGGCATCACCGGGGAGCTGTTTTTT. Translating it yields CSVTRAGGITGELFF.

This clonotype was picked up one time. This chain connects TRBV12-3 or TRBV12-4 to TRBJ1-1; TRBD1 aligns across 9 bases. CDR3 length: 11 residues. V lost 4 bases to trimming and J lost 11 bases; unmatched junction nucleotides: 2. The CDR3 is CASSWTGVAFF. The CDR3 DNA follows: TGTGCCAGCAGTTGGACAGGGGTGGCTTTCTTT.

This clonotype was counted many times. CDR3 region: CATSDPGQGAYEQYF. CDR3 DNA: TGTGCCACCAGTGATCCGGGACAGGGGGCCTACGAGCAGTACTTC. The chain couples TRBV24-1 to TRBJ2-7; 11 bases are a match to TRBD1. V was pared by 3 bases and J by 2 bases, with 2 bases of the junction left unmatched. This CDR3 comprises 15 residues. Germline CDR1 and CDR2: KGHDR and SFDVKD.

For this clonotype: A much larger clonotype is one base distant, so this may be a read error. Because it lacks the conserved phenylalanine or tryptophan at the end, this CDR3 is likely a read error. The CDR3 DNA follows: TGTGCCAGTAGTCTGGTGGCCTACACCTAC. Its translation is CASSLVAYTY. The chain links TRBV19 to TRBJ1-2; D not resolved. Per the germline V gene, CDR1 is LNHDA and CDR2 is SQIVND (reference sequence). There are 10 residues in the CDR3. Trimming stripped 5 bases from V and 10 bases from J, with 8 bases between.

This clonotype was observed a handful of times. V usage is TRBV19 and J usage is TRBJ2-7; 7 nucleotides agree with TRBD2. The CDR3 has 14 residues. The germline V gene encodes CDR1 LNHDA and CDR2 SQIVND (reference sequence). Trimming took 3 bases from V and 5 from J; bases not matched to a gene: 7. For the CDR3, the DNA is TGTGCCAGTAGTATCGAGACTGGGGGGGACGAGCAGTACTTC. This gives the protein CASSIETGGDEQYF.

This clonotype was found a few times. This chain links TRBV7-9 with TRBJ1-2; no clear D. Trimming took off 5 bases at V and 7 bases at J, with 5 bases between the two ends. Germline CDR1 SEHNR, CDR2 FQNEAQ (reference sequence). The CDR3 contains 10 residues. The CDR3 DNA is TGTGCCAGCAGCCCCTCTGGCTACACCTTC. Translating gives CASSPSGYTF.

This clonotype was detected many times. The chain links TRBV7-3 to TRBJ2-2; D uncertain. This CDR3 has 20 residues. Germline-derived CDR1 and CDR2 are SGHTA and FQGTGA. V was trimmed by 3 bases and J by 0 bases, leaving 23 bases between them. The CDR3 DNA reads as TGTGCCAGCAGCTTTAGTGCTCGAGTACAACCCGGCACGAACACCGGGGAGCTGTTTTTT. It yields the protein CASSFSARVQPGTNTGELFF.

The CDR3 nucleotides read TGTGCCAGCAGGGGGGACAGGGGGGCTGGCTACACCTTC. The encoded protein is CASRGDRGAGYTF. The chain recombines TRBV12-3 or TRBV12-4 with TRBJ1-2, with 11 bases that match TRBD1. Trimming took 6 bases from V and 7 from J; bases not matched to a gene: 4. This CDR3 region has 13 residues.

This rearrangement joins TRBV11-3 to TRBJ1-2, with D perhaps matching TRBD1 (5 bases). Germline-derived CDR1 and CDR2 are SGHNT and YENEEA. V was clipped by 1 base and J by 4 bases, with 16 bases between them. This CDR3 has 16 amino acids. The CDR3 is CASSLGTTGVGYGYTF. As DNA, the CDR3 is TGTGCCAGCAGCTTAGGCACAACGGGGGTTGGCTATGGCTACACCTTC.

This clonotype was counted ten times or more. This rearrangement joins TRBV6-1 to TRBJ2-5, with D hard to call. The CDR3 spans 15 residues. Trimming took 1 base from V and 1 from J, leaving 10 bases between them. Germline CDR1 and CDR2: MNHNS and SASEGT. CDR3 coding DNA: TGTGCCAGCAGTGAAGTCCTAGACCCCCAAGAGACCCAGTACTTC. Its protein product is CASSEVLDPQETQYF.

This chain links TRBV29-1 with TRBJ1-2, with D possibly matching TRBD1 (5 bases). The CDR3 consists of 14 residues. Germline values: CDR1 SQVTM, CDR2 ANQGSEA. V lost 0 bases, J lost 5 bases, and 13 bases lay in between. The CDR3 DNA sequence: TGCAGCGTTGAAGACCAGGGCTTTGATTATGGCTACACCTTC. This gives the protein CSVEDQGFDYGYTF.

The V call is TRBV2, the J call TRBJ2-1, with 11 bases aligning to TRBD2. This CDR3 comprises 14 residues. V lost 5 bases to trimming and J lost 5 bases; unmatched junction nucleotides: 2. Germline-derived CDR1 and CDR2 are SNHLY and FYNNEI. CDR3 residues: CASSTSGSHNEQFF. The CDR3 coding sequence is TGTGCCAGCAGTACTAGCGGGAGCCACAATGAGCAGTTCTTC.

The chain is built from TRBV20-1 and TRBJ2-3, with TRBD2 as a possible D gene (6 bases). Germline V gives CDR1 DFQATT, CDR2 SNEGSKA (reference sequence). This CDR3 is built from 14 residues. V dropped 6 bases and J dropped 1 base, with 14 bases sitting between them. The CDR3: CSALPGLGTDTQYF. The CDR3 nucleotides read TGCAGTGCCCTCCCGGGACTCGGCACAGATACGCAGTATTTT.

This clonotype was picked up a small number of times. The gene calls are TRBV7-2 and TRBJ1-5, with D perhaps TRBD1 (6 bases). Germline V gene data show CDR1 as SGHTA and CDR2 as FQGNSA. V lost 5 bases to trimming and J lost 7 bases, with 18 bases between them. This CDR3 has 15 residues. CDR3 bases: TGTGCCAGCAGCCCCCGGGGGGGCGCAGAGCAGCCCCAGCATTTT. It yields the protein CASSPRGGAEQPQHF.

Points on this clonotype: Just one base apart from a much larger clone, this may be a read error. The V call is TRBV4-3, the J call TRBJ2-7, with a possible D match to TRBD2 (6 bases). Germline assignment: CDR1 LGHNA and CDR2 YSLEER. There are 19 residues in the CDR3. V was cut by 0 bases and J by 6 bases, with 27 bases left in between. CDR3 sequence reads: CASSQETHVTGARTCEQYF. The CDR3 nucleotides read TGCGCCAGCAGCCAAGAGACGCACGTAACGGGAGCCAGAACCTGCGAGCAGTACTTC.